Listed below are T cell receptor beta chains from one sample, sequenced in a study of T cells after yellow fever vaccination. TCRdb fed the 5' RACE reads into MiXCR, producing one record per CDR3 protein. Counted here are 250,000 or so distinct CDR3 sequences, about 3.7% occurring once; the ten biggest clones make up approximately 18%. The sample consisted of PBMCs, taken 15 days after the yellow fever booster vaccination. These receptors all stem from a man younger than 35 who received the YFV17D yellow fever vaccine. Both conserved end residues are part of each CDR3. A D gene is named only where the DNA matches it firmly. Clone size is not always given. Where it is, it says once, few, many or a class for expanded clones.

J gene,CDR3 length,D gene,clone size,V gene,CDR3 protein,CDR3 DNA
TRBJ1-5,13,NA,many,TRBV20-1,CSASATPNQPQHF,TGCAGTGCTAGTGCCACCCCTAATCAGCCCCAGCATTTT
TRBJ1-2,13,TRBD1,many,TRBV6-2/TRBV6-3,CASSYDRGYGYTF,TGTGCCAGCAGTTACGACAGGGGCTATGGCTACACCTTC
TRBJ2-3,14,NA,many,TRBV4-1,CASRGGLPADTQYF,TGCGCCAGCAGAGGCGGTCTCCCCGCGGATACGCAGTATTTT
TRBJ2-5,14,NA,few,TRBV12-3/TRBV12-4,CASRTQEYQETQYF,TGTGCCAGCAGGACACAGGAGTACCAAGAGACCCAGTACTTC
TRBJ2-7,13,TRBD2,many,TRBV7-3,CASSAGGTYEQYF,TGTGCCAGTTCCGCGGGGGGGACCTACGAGCAGTACTTC
TRBJ2-1,15,TRBD2,many,TRBV18,CASSPPAGGPNEQFF,TGTGCCAGCTCACCACCCGCGGGGGGTCCCAATGAGCAGTTCTTC
TRBJ2-1,12,NA,many,TRBV2,CASRRNSHEQFF,TGTGCCAGCAGAAGAAATAGCCATGAGCAGTTCTTC
TRBJ2-7,14,TRBD1,few,TRBV5-1,CASRPGTGNDEQYF,TGCGCCAGCAGACCCGGGACAGGCAACGACGAGCAGTACTTC
TRBJ1-2,12,TRBD1,many,TRBV19,CASIGTGSGYTF,TGTGCCAGTATCGGGACAGGGAGTGGCTACACCTTC
TRBJ1-1,13,NA,many,TRBV6-2/TRBV6-3,CASKKRQAGGAFF,TGTGCCAGCAAGAAACGACAGGCTGGAGGAGCTTTCTTT
TRBJ1-5,13,NA,many,TRBV7-3,CASSQYRDQPQHF,TGTGCCAGCAGCCAATACCGGGATCAGCCCCAGCATTTT
TRBJ2-3,15,NA,many,TRBV5-5,CASSWLMATTDTQYF,TGTGCCAGCAGCTGGCTAATGGCGACGACAGATACGCAGTATTTT
TRBJ2-2,19,TRBD2,many,TRBV12-3/TRBV12-4,CASSAPGTSGGANTGELFF,TGTGCCAGCAGCGCGCCCGGGACTAGCGGGGGAGCGAACACCGGGGAGCTGTTTTTT
TRBJ1-5,12,NA,many,TRBV10-3,CAISGRDQPQHF,TGTGCCATCAGTGGAAGAGATCAGCCCCAGCATTTT
TRBJ1-5,20,TRBD1,many,TRBV4-1,CASSQSPGTGTVYSNQPQHF,TGCGCCAGCAGCCAATCCCCCGGGACAGGGACAGTCTATAGCAATCAGCCCCAGCATTTT
TRBJ1-2,12,NA,many,TRBV5-6,CASRRDGSVTTF,TGTGCCAGCAGGCGGGACGGCTCGGTGACCACCTTC
TRBJ2-4,17,TRBD2,many,TRBV11-2,CASSLSGLADYKNIQYF,TGTGCCAGCAGCTTATCCGGGCTAGCGGACTACAAAAACATTCAGTACTTC
TRBJ1-4,14,NA,many,TRBV29-1,CSVEPLGSHEKLFF,TGCAGCGTCGAGCCGCTGGGATCTCATGAAAAACTGTTTTTT
TRBJ1-5,13,NA,many,TRBV2,CASTVGENQPQHF,TGTGCCAGCACGGTAGGGGAGAATCAGCCCCAGCATTTT
TRBJ1-1,11,NA,many,TRBV28,CASSLTREAFF,TGTGCCAGCAGTTTAACGAGGGAAGCTTTCTTT
TRBJ1-2,16,TRBD1,many,TRBV7-2,CASSLGGQAWGYGYTF,TGTGCCAGCAGCTTAGGGGGACAGGCATGGGGCTATGGCTACACCTTC
TRBJ2-2,13,NA,many,TRBV20-1,CSARDHGTGELFF,TGCAGTGCTAGAGATCATGGGACCGGGGAGCTGTTTTTT
TRBJ2-3,14,NA,many,TRBV7-6,CASSLVGGDGTQYF,TGTGCCAGCAGCTTGGTCGGCGGGGATGGGACGCAGTATTTT
TRBJ2-3,15,NA,many,TRBV12-3/TRBV12-4,CASSPQFSGTDTQYF,TGTGCCAGCAGTCCACAGTTTTCGGGCACAGATACGCAGTATTTT
TRBJ2-1,13,NA,many,TRBV7-3,CASSLTNRDEQFF,TGTGCCAGCAGCTTAACTAACCGGGATGAGCAGTTCTTC
TRBJ2-7,16,NA,many,TRBV6-5,CASSYLPRKGPYEQYF,TGTGCCAGCAGTTACCTGCCTCGAAAGGGTCCCTACGAGCAGTACTTC
TRBJ2-1,16,TRBD2,many,TRBV20-1,CSAREFSGGVYNEQFF,TGCAGTGCTAGAGAGTTTAGCGGGGGGGTCTACAATGAGCAGTTCTTC
TRBJ2-5,17,TRBD2,NA,TRBV11-2,CASSFPKSGGFRETQYF,TGTGCCAGCAGCTTCCCCAAGAGCGGGGGGTTCCGAGAGACCCAGTACTTC
TRBJ2-3,14,NA,many,TRBV20-1,CSASGSRRTDTQYF,TGCAGTGCTAGCGGGTCCAGGCGCACAGATACGCAGTATTTT
TRBJ2-1,15,NA,many,TRBV5-5,CASSLAVLTYNEQFF,TGTGCCAGCAGCTTGGCGGTCCTAACTTACAATGAGCAGTTCTTC
TRBJ2-5,15,NA,many,TRBV5-1,CASSLDSQNQETQYF,TGCGCCAGCAGCTTGGATTCCCAAAACCAAGAGACCCAGTACTTC
TRBJ2-3,17,NA,many,TRBV27,CASSLIAPQLATDTQYF,TGTGCCAGCAGTTTAATCGCGCCCCAGCTAGCTACAGATACGCAGTATTTT
TRBJ2-5,11,NA,many,TRBV29-1,CSGRRQETQYF,TGCAGCGGCAGGCGCCAAGAGACCCAGTACTTC
TRBJ1-6,16,TRBD1,few,TRBV4-3,CASSLQGMDYNSPLHF,TGCGCCAGCAGCCTACAGGGGATGGACTATAATTCACCCCTCCACTTT
TRBJ2-2,15,NA,many,TRBV4-3,CASSQGRVWAGELFF,TGCGCCAGCAGCCAAGGCCGGGTCTGGGCCGGGGAGCTGTTTTTT
TRBJ1-2,13,TRBD1,few,TRBV12-3/TRBV12-4,CASSTGESYGYTF,TGTGCCAGCAGCACAGGGGAAAGTTATGGCTACACCTTC
TRBJ2-3,15,TRBD2,many,TRBV12-3/TRBV12-4,CASSLSVAGGSKQYF,TGTGCCAGCAGTTTATCCGTAGCGGGGGGCAGCAAGCAGTATTTT
TRBJ1-2,12,NA,many,TRBV28,CASSLRVGEETF,TGTGCCAGCAGTTTACGAGTCGGCGAGGAAACCTTC
TRBJ1-1,15,NA,many,TRBV3-1,CASKGTGVGNTEAFF,TGTGCCAGCAAAGGGACGGGAGTTGGGAACACTGAAGCTTTCTTT
TRBJ2-2,13,TRBD2,many,TRBV5-4,CASSGDYTGELFF,TGTGCCAGTAGCGGGGATTACACCGGGGAGCTGTTTTTT
TRBJ2-7,13,NA,many,TRBV10-3,CALQSSPTDEQYF,TGTGCCCTACAGAGCTCTCCTACGGACGAGCAGTACTTC
TRBJ2-1,14,TRBD2,few,TRBV12-3/TRBV12-4,CASSPGLNGNEQFF,TGTGCCAGCAGCCCGGGACTAAATGGGAATGAGCAGTTCTTC
TRBJ2-5,13,TRBD1,few,TRBV18,CASLDRAGETQYF,TGTGCCAGCTTGGACAGGGCGGGAGAGACCCAGTACTTC
TRBJ2-1,16,TRBD1,many,TRBV24-1,CATSEAGQGFYNEQFF,TGTGCCACCAGTGAGGCCGGACAGGGCTTCTACAATGAGCAGTTCTTC
TRBJ2-5,16,NA,many,TRBV12-3/TRBV12-4,CASSPQGRDDQETQYF,TGTGCCAGCAGTCCACAGGGCAGAGATGACCAAGAGACCCAGTACTTC
TRBJ2-3,14,NA,many,TRBV20-1,CSARVPGSTDTQYF,TGCAGTGCTAGAGTCCCTGGGAGCACAGATACGCAGTATTTT
TRBJ2-3,15,TRBD2,many,TRBV7-2,CASSPNSGNTDTQYF,TGTGCCAGCAGCCCTAATAGCGGGAACACAGATACGCAGTATTTT
TRBJ1-6,16,NA,many,TRBV21-1,CASSILLDRGGSPLHF,TGTGCCAGCAGCATCCTCCTCGACAGGGGGGGATCACCCCTCCACTTT
TRBJ2-3,14,NA,many,TRBV5-1,CASSFGAETDTQYF,TGCGCCAGCAGCTTCGGGGCGGAAACAGATACGCAGTATTTT
TRBJ2-6,20,NA,many,TRBV9,CASSGVVGVGGASGANVLTF,TGTGCCAGCAGCGGAGTAGTAGGGGTCGGGGGCGCTAGTGGGGCCAACGTCCTGACTTTC
TRBJ2-5,21,TRBD2,many,TRBV6-5,CASSYSPLLAGGPKGEETQYF,TGTGCCAGCAGTTATTCCCCCCTTCTAGCGGGGGGGCCGAAGGGAGAAGAGACCCAGTACTTC
TRBJ2-2,15,NA,many,TRBV12-3/TRBV12-4,CASSFGGSQTGELFF,TGTGCCAGCAGTTTCGGCGGAAGTCAAACCGGGGAGCTGTTTTTT
TRBJ2-3,17,TRBD2,many,TRBV5-1,CASSLAGFLAGGDTQYF,TGCGCCAGCAGCTTGGCCGGCTTCTTAGCGGGGGGGGATACGCAGTATTTT
TRBJ2-3,16,TRBD2,many,TRBV7-8,CASSPQAGGPADTQYF,TGTGCCAGCAGCCCCCAAGCGGGGGGGCCGGCAGATACGCAGTATTTT
TRBJ1-4,13,NA,many,TRBV9,CASSDSQDEKLFF,TGTGCCAGCAGCGACAGCCAAGATGAAAAACTGTTTTTT
TRBJ2-2,16,TRBD2,many,TRBV9,CASSVDPAGGSGELFF,TGTGCCAGCAGCGTAGATCCAGCGGGGGGGTCCGGGGAGCTGTTTTTT
TRBJ2-3,16,NA,many,TRBV5-1,CASSQRIREGADTQYF,TGCGCCAGCAGTCAACGAATCAGGGAGGGGGCAGATACGCAGTATTTT
TRBJ1-1,11,NA,many,TRBV7-9,CASSGLTEAFF,TGTGCCAGCAGCGGACTAACTGAAGCTTTCTTT
TRBJ2-2,14,TRBD1,many,TRBV5-1,CASRRQGETGELFF,TGCGCCAGCAGACGACAGGGGGAGACCGGGGAGCTGTTTTTT
TRBJ2-1,14,NA,many,TRBV5-6,CASSLLRDRDEQFF,TGTGCCAGCAGCTTGTTAAGGGATCGGGATGAGCAGTTCTTC